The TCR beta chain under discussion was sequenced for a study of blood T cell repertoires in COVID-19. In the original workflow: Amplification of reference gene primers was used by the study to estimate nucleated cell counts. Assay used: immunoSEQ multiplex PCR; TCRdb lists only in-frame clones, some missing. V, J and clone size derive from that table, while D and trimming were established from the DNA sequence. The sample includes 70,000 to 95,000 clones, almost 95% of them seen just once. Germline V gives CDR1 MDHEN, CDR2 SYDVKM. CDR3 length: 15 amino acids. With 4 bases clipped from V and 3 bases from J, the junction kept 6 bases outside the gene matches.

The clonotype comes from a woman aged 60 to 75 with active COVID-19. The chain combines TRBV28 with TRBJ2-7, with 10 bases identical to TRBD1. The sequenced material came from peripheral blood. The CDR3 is CASSSQGQGLYEQYF. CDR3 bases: TGTGCCAGCAGTTCCCAGGGACAGGGGCTCTACGAGCAGTACTTC.